Given below is one T cell receptor beta chain in context. Using immunoSEQ multiplex PCR, the repertoire was profiled, and TCRdb retains in-frame clones only, with some absent. Found here are about 220,000 clones, 70% to 85% of them singletons; the top ten hold approximately 3.1%. The data originate from a study of blood T cell repertoires in COVID-19. Looked up from germline, CDR1 is ENHRY and CDR2 is SYGVKD. This CDR3 contains 14 residues. The ends were cut back, 6 bases at V and 7 bases at J, with 17 bases in the middle. This clonotype was sampled from a woman aged 60 to 75 who had recovered from COVID-19. Sequenced material: PBMCs or T cells enriched from blood (not recorded which). V is TRBV10-3 and J is TRBJ2-3, with a possible D match to TRBD2 (5 bases). The CDR3 sequence is CAISQDNSVHTQYF. CDR3 sequence (DNA): TGTGCCATCAGCCAAGATAATAGCGTCCATACGCAGTATTTT.